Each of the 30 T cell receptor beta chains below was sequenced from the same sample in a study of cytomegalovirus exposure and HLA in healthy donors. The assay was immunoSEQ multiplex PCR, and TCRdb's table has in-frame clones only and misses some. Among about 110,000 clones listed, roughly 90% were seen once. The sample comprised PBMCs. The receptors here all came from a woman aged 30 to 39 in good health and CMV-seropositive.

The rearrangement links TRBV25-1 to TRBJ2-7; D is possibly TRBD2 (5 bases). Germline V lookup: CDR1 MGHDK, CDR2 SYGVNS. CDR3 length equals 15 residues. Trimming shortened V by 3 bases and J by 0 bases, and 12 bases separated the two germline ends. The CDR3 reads CASSDPRRSSYEQYF. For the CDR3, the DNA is TGTGCCAGCAGTGATCCCCGGAGGAGCTCCTACGAGCAGTACTTC.

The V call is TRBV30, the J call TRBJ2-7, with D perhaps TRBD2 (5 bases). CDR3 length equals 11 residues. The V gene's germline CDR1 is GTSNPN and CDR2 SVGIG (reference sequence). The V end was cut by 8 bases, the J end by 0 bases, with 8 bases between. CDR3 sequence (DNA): TGTGCCAGTGCGGGCTCCTACGAGCAGTACTTC. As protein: CASAGSYEQYF.

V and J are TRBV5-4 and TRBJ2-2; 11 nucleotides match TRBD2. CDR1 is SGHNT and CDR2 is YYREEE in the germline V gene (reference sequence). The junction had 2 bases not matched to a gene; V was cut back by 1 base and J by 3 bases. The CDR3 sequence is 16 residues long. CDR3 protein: CASSLYSGRDTGELFF. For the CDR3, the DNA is TGTGCCAGCAGCTTGTATAGCGGGAGGGACACCGGGGAGCTGTTTTTT.

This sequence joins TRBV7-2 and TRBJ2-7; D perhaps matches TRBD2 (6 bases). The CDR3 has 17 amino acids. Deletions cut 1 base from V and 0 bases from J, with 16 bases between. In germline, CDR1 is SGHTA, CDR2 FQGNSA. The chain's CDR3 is CASSLGKGGASSYEQYF. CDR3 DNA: TGTGCCAGCAGCTTAGGCAAGGGCGGGGCGAGCTCCTACGAGCAGTACTTC.

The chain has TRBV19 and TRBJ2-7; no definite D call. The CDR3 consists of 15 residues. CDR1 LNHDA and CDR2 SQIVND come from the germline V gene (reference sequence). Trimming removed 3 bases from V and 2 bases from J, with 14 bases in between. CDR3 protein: CASSISSLGAYEQYF. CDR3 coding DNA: TGTGCCAGTAGTATTAGTTCCCTAGGAGCCTACGAGCAGTACTTC.

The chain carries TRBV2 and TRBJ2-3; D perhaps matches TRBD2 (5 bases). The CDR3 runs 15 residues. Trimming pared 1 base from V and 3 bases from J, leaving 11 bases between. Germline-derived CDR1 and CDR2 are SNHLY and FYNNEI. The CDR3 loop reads CASSEGRAHTDTQYF. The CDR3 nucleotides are TGTGCCAGCAGTGAAGGGCGGGCGCATACAGATACGCAGTATTTT.

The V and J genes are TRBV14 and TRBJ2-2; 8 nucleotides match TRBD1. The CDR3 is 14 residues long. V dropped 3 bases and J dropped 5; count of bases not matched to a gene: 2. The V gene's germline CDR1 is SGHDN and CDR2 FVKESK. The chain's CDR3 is CASSQRTGTGELFF. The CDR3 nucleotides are TGTGCCAGCAGCCAGCGGACAGGGACCGGGGAGCTGTTTTTT.

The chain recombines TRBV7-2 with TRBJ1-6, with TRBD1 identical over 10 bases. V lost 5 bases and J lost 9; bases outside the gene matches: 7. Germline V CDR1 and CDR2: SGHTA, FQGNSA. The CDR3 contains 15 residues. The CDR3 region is CASSPQTGGGSPLHF. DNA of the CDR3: TGTGCCAGCAGCCCGCAGACAGGGGGCGGTTCACCCCTCCACTTT.

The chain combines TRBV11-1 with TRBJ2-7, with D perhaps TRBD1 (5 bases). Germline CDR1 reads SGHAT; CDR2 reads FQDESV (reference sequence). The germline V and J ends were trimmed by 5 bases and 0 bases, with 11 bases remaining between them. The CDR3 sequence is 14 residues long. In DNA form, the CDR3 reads TGTGCCAGCAGCCCCGGCAGGGACTCCTACGAGCAGTACTTC. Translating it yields CASSPGRDSYEQYF.

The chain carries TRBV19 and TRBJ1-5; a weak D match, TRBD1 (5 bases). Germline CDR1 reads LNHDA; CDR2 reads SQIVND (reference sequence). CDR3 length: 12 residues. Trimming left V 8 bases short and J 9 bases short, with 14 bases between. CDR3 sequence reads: CASGEDTRPQHF. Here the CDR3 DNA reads TGTGCCAGTGGGGAGGACACCCGGCCCCAGCATTTT.

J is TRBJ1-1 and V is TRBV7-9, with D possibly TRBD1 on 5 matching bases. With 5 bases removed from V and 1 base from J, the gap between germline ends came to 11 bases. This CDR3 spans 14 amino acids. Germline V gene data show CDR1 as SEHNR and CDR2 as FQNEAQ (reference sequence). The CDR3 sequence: CASSRTTGNTEAFF. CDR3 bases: TGTGCCAGCAGCCGAACCACAGGGAACACTGAAGCTTTCTTT.

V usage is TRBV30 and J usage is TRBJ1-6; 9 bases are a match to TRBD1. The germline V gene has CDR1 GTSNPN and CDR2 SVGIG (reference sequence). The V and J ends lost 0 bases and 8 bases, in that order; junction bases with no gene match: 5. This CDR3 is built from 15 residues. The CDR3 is CAWSVRDRVHSPLHF. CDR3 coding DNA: TGTGCCTGGAGTGTACGGGACAGGGTTCATTCACCCCTCCACTTT. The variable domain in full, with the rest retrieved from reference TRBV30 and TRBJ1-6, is SQTIHQWPATLVQPVGSPLSLECTVEGTSNPNLYWYRQAAGRGLQLLFYSVGIGQISSEVPQNLSASRPQDRQFILSSKKLLLSDSGFYLCAWSVRDRVHSPLHFGNGTRLTVT.

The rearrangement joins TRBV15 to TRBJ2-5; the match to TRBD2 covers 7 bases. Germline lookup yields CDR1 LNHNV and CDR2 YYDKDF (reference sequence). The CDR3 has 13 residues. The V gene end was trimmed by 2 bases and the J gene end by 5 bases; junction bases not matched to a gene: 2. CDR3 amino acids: CATSRREGETQYF. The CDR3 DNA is TGTGCCACCAGCAGAAGGGAGGGGGAGACCCAGTACTTC.

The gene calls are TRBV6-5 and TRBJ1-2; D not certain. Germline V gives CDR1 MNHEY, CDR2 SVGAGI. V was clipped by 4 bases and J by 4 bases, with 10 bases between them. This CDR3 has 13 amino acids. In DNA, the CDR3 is TGTGCCAGCAGTTCACCGGGAGGCTATGGCTACACCTTC. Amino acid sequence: CASSSPGGYGYTF.

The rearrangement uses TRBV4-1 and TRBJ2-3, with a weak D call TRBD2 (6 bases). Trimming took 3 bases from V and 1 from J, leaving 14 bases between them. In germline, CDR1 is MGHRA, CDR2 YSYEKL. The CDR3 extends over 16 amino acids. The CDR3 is CASSHPGEEGTDTQYF. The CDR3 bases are TGCGCCAGCAGCCACCCGGGGGAGGAGGGCACAGATACGCAGTATTTT.

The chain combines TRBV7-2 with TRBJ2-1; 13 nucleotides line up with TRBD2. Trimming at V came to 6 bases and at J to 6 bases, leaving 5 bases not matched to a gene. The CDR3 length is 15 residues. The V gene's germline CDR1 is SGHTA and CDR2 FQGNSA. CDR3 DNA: TGTGCCAGCAGTCCGTGGACTAGCGGGAGCAATGAGCAGTTCTTC. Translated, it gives CASSPWTSGSNEQFF.

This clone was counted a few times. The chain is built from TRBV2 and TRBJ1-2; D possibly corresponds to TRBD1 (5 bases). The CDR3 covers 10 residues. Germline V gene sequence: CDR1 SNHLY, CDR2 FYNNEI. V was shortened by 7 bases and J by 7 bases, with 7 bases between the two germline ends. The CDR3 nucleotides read TGTGCCAGCACAGGGATTGGCTACACCTTC. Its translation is CASTGIGYTF.

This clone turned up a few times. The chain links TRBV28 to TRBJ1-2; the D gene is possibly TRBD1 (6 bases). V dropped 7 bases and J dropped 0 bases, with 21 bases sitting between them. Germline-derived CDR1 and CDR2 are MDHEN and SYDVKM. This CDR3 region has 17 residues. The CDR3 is CASTLMSNRVANYGYTF. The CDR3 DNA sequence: TGTGCCAGCACCCTAATGAGTAACAGGGTAGCTAACTATGGCTACACCTTC.

The CDR3 spells CASRPDWISYNEQFF. The CDR3 DNA follows: TGTGCCAGCAGACCGGACTGGATCTCCTACAATGAGCAGTTCTTC. The chain combines TRBV6-5 with TRBJ2-1; TRBD2 might be the D (5 bases). Germline CDR1 is MNHEY and CDR2 is SVGAGI. The CDR3 extends over 15 amino acids. Between the trimmed V and J ends, which lost 6 bases and 0 bases, there was a span of 12 bases.

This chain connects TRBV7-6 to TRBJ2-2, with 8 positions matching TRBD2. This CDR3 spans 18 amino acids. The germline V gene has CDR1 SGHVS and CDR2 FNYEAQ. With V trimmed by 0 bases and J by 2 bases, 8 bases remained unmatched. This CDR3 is CASSLASTSGVNTGELFF. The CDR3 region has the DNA TGTGCCAGCAGCTTAGCGTCTACTAGCGGAGTAAACACCGGGGAGCTGTTTTTT.

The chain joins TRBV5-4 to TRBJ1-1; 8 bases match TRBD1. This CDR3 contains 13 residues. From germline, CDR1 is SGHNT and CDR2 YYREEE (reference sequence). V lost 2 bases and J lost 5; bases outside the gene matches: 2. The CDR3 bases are TGTGCCAGCAGCTTACAGGGGGGGACTGAAGCTTTCTTT. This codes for CASSLQGGTEAFF.

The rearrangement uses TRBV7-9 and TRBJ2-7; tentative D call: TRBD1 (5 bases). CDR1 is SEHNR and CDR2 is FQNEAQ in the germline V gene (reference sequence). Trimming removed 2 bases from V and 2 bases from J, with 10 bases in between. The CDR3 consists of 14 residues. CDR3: CASSLMGRPYEQYF. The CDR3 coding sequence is TGTGCCAGCAGCTTAATGGGGCGGCCCTACGAGCAGTACTTC.

CDR3 bases: TGTGCCAGCAGTGATTTACTAGCGGGAGCGTCCTACGAGCAGTACTTC. This codes for CASSDLLAGASYEQYF. The genes are TRBV6-1 and TRBJ2-7; 11 nucleotides align to TRBD2. The CDR3 runs to 16 residues. Trimming at V came to 3 bases and at J to 1 base, leaving 5 bases not matched to a gene. Germline CDR1 and CDR2: MNHNS and SASEGT.

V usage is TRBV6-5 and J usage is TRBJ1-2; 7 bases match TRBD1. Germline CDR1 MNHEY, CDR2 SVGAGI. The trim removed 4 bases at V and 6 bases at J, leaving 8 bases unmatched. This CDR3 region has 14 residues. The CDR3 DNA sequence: TGTGCCAGCAGTTTAACACGACAGGGCGATGGCTACACCTTC. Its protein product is CASSLTRQGDGYTF.

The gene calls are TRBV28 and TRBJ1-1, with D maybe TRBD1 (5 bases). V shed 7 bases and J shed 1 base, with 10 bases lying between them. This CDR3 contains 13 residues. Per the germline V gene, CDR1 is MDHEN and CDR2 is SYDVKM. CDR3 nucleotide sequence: TGTGCCAGCAAATTTCAGGGGAACACTGAAGCTTTCTTT. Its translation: CASKFQGNTEAFF.

CDR3 loop: CASSPPTSGREKTGELFF. In DNA form, the CDR3 reads TGTGCCAGCAGTCCCCCGACTAGCGGGAGGGAAAAAACCGGGGAGCTGTTTTTT. The rearrangement uses TRBV9 and TRBJ2-2; 14 nucleotides agree with TRBD2. V was pared by 5 bases and J by 5 bases, with 11 bases of the junction left unmatched. Germline V lookup: CDR1 SGDLS, CDR2 YYNGEE. The CDR3 covers 18 residues.

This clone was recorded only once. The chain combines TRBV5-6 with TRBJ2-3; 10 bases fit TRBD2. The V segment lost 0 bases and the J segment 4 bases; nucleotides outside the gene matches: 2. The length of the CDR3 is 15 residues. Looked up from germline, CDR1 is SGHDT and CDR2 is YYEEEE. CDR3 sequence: CASSLALAGADTQYF. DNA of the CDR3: TGTGCCAGCAGCTTGGCCCTAGCGGGGGCAGATACGCAGTATTTT.

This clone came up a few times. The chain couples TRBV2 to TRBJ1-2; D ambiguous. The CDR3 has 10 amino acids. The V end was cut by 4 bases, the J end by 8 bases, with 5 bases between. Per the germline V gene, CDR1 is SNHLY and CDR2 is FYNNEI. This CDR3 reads CASSGGGYTF. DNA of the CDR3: TGTGCCAGCAGTGGAGGCGGCTACACCTTC. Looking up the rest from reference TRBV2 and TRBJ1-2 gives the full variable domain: EPEVTQTPSHQVTQMGQEVILRCVPISNHLYFYWYRQILGQKVEFLVSFYNNEISEKSEIFDDQFSVERPDGSNFTLKIRSTKLEDSAMYFCASSGGGYTFGSGTRLTVV.

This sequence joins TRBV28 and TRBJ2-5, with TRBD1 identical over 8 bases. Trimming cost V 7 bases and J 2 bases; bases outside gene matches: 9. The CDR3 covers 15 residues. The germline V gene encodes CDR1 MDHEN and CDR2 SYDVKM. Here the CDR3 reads CASTPGQETQETQYF. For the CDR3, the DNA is TGTGCCAGCACACCGGGACAGGAGACACAAGAGACCCAGTACTTC. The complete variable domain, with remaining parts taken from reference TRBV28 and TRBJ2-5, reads DVKVTQSSRYLVKRTGEKVFLECVQDMDHENMFWYRQDPGLGLRLIYFSYDVKMKEKGDIPEGYSVSREKKERFSLILESASTNQTSMYLCASTPGQETQETQYFGPGTRLLVL.

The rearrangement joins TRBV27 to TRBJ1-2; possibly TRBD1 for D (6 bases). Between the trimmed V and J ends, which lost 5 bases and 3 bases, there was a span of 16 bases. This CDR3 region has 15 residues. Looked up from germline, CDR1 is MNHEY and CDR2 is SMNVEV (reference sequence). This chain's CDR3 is CASSTIQGGDYGYTF. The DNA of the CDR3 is TGTGCCAGCAGTACGATACAGGGAGGGGACTATGGCTACACCTTC.